A single sample gave rise to the 20 T cell receptor beta chains below, sequenced in a study of molecular identifiers for immune sequencing clone quantification. MiXCR was run by TCRdb on the PCR reads, yielding one entry per CDR3 protein. In the table there are over 550,000 distinct CDR3 sequences, about 25% of which are singletons. Sample: naive CD8+ T cells from blood, with Jurkat cell RNA spiked in. Subset given: FACS-sorted CD8+CD4-CCR7+CD45RA+ naive T cells. The receptors were gathered from a human donor in good health. Some libraries in this study had Jurkat cell RNA spiked in.

Ten or more counts support this clonotype. The chain has TRBV9 and TRBJ1-1; no firm D call. This CDR3 region has 14 residues. Trimming pared 0 bases from V and 5 bases from J, leaving 11 bases between. Germline V lookup: CDR1 SGDLS, CDR2 YYNGEE. DNA of the CDR3: TGTGCCAGCAGCGTAGCCCTAGGAGGGACTGAAGCTTTCTTT. It encodes CASSVALGGTEAFF.

As regards this clonotype: The junction shows a germline mismatch at one end, possibly a read error. Here the CDR3 DNA reads TGTACCAGTGCACCGGGGTTCGGCTATGGCTACACCTTC. It codes for CTSAPGFGYGYTF. The chain employs TRBV12-3 or TRBV12-4 and TRBJ1-2; D unresolved. The CDR3 extends over 13 amino acids.

To note about this clonotype: A much more abundant neighbour one base away suggests this may be a read error. The V call is TRBV9, the J call TRBJ2-4; 8 bases are a match to TRBD2. This CDR3 comprises 18 residues. Germline assignment: CDR1 SGDLS and CDR2 YYNGEE. The CDR3 DNA reads TGTGCCAGCAGTCCCCCTAAGACTAGCGAAAATGCCAATAACATTCAGTACTTC. Translating it yields CASSPPKTSENANNIQYF.

This clonotype occurred a few times. V and J are TRBV15 and TRBJ2-3, with TRBD2 identical over 8 bases. CDR3 size: 18 residues. The germline gives CDR1 LNHNV, CDR2 YYDKDF (reference sequence). After removal of 0 bases from V and 6 bases from J, the junction contained 14 bases not matched to a gene. The CDR3 nucleotides are TGTGCCACCAGCAGAGATCAGTACACGGGAGGGCCAGGGGATACGCAGTATTTT. This translates into CATSRDQYTGGPGDTQYF.

The CDR3 DNA sequence: TGCGCCAGCAGCCAGGAACCGATGGCGGGGGCGGGCTACGAGCAGTACTTC. It specifies CASSQEPMAGAGYEQYF. The chain has TRBV4-1 and TRBJ2-7; possibly TRBD2 for D (7 bases). CDR1 is MGHRA and CDR2 is YSYEKL in the germline V gene. The V end was cut by 3 bases, the J end by 3 bases, with 21 bases between. This CDR3 has 17 residues.

A remark on this clonotype: In this CDR3 the conserved last residue, phenylalanine or tryptophan, is missing, so a read error is likely. V is TRBV6-4 and J is TRBJ2-5; possibly TRBD2 for D (6 bases). The CDR3 is 13 residues long. V was cut by 5 bases and J by 4 bases, with 11 bases left in between. Germline-derived CDR1 and CDR2 are MRHNA and SNTAGT. CDR3 DNA sequence: TGTGCCAGCAGTCGGTTGGGGGGAGAGACCCAGTACTCC. It encodes CASSRLGGETQYS.

This clonotype was found a few times. V is TRBV11-3 and J is TRBJ2-2, with D unresolved. There are 11 residues in the CDR3. V lost 5 bases to trimming and J lost 5 bases, with 3 bases between them. CDR1 SGHNT and CDR2 YENEEA come from the germline V gene. CDR3 region: CASSETGELFF. The CDR3 coding sequence is TGTGCCAGCAGCGAGACCGGGGAGCTGTTTTTT.

This clonotype was observed at least ten times. The chain recombines TRBV29-1 with TRBJ2-7; 8 nucleotides match TRBD2. There are 13 residues in the CDR3. Germline CDR1 reads SQVTM; CDR2 reads ANQGSEA. J was trimmed by 3 bases and V by 8 bases; bases with no gene match: 9. Here the CDR3 DNA reads TGCAGCATATATAAGGGACTAGACTACGAGCAGTACTTC. Translated, it gives CSIYKGLDYEQYF.

The rearrangement uses TRBV20-1 and TRBJ1-5, with a tentative D call TRBD1 (5 bases). The germline CDR1 and CDR2 sequences are DFQATT and SNEGSKA (reference sequence). V was trimmed by 1 base and J by 6 bases, leaving 16 bases between them. This CDR3 region has 15 residues. The chain's CDR3 is CSARGGRETGQPQHF. The CDR3 region has the DNA TGCAGTGCTAGAGGAGGCAGGGAGACCGGTCAGCCCCAGCATTTT.

There are many counts of this clonotype. This chain connects TRBV6-7 to TRBJ1-5; D is ambiguous. TRBV6-7 falls under the ORF class, with uncertain function. V was pared by 6 bases and J by 6 bases, with 15 bases between. CDR3 length equals 14 residues. CDR3 sequence (DNA): TGTGCCAGCAGCCTTCTCCCTACATGTCAGCCCCAGCATTTT. Translation: CASSLLPTCQPQHF.

Details on this clonotype: Being one base from a much bigger clone, this may be a read error. The V and J genes are TRBV2 and TRBJ1-1, with D tentatively TRBD1 (6 bases). Germline V gives CDR1 SNHLY, CDR2 FYNNEI. V lost 7 bases to trimming and J lost 3 bases, with 21 bases between them. The CDR3 consists of 16 residues. CDR3 residues: CASKSRGTLKDTEAFF. The DNA for the CDR3 is TGTGCCAGCAAATCTAGGGGGACGCTCAAGGACACTGAAGCTTTCTTT.

The V call is TRBV5-3, the J call TRBJ1-5; possible D gene TRBD1, 5 bases. Being an ORF, TRBV5-3 has a function that is uncertain. With 8 bases removed from V and 6 bases from J, the gap between germline ends came to 21 bases. The CDR3 has 15 residues. CDR3 residues: CASCLRDGPLQPQHF. As DNA, the CDR3 is TGTGCCAGCTGCTTACGGGACGGCCCTCTTCAGCCCCAGCATTTT.

At least ten counts were recorded for this clonotype. V and J are TRBV4-2 and TRBJ1-5; maybe TRBD1 (5 bases). V lost 0 bases, J lost 3 bases, and 9 bases lay in between. Germline-derived CDR1 and CDR2 are LGHNA and YNFKEQ. This CDR3 is built from 15 residues. The CDR3 nucleotides read TGTGCCAGCAGCCAAGATCAGGGTCCCAATCAGCCCCAGCATTTT. Its protein product is CASSQDQGPNQPQHF.

This clonotype was found a few times. The CDR3 DNA reads TGTGCCACCTCGGCCCGGGGGGATGAAAAACTGTTTTTT. Its translation is CATSARGDEKLFF. The rearrangement uses TRBV24-1 and TRBJ1-4, with a weak D call TRBD1 (5 bases). The CDR3 loop spans 13 amino acids. Germline loops: CDR1 KGHDR, CDR2 SFDVKD. The V end lost 9 bases, the J end lost 6 bases, and 13 bases lay between the germline ends.

This clonotype was counted many times. Written as DNA, the CDR3 is TGTGCCAGCAGTTACCAACAGGGCTTGGCGCAGTATTTT. Translation: CASSYQQGLAQYF. The chain carries TRBV6-5 and TRBJ2-3; a weak D match, TRBD1 (6 bases). CDR3 length: 13 amino acids. Per the germline V gene, CDR1 is MNHEY and CDR2 is SVGAGI. Trimming removed 2 bases at V and 10 bases at J, with 13 bases between.

In this sample, this clonotype turned up many times. V gene TRBV20-1 combines with J gene TRBJ1-5; no reliable D call. V lost 5 bases, J lost 0 bases, and 20 bases lay in between. Germline lookup yields CDR1 DFQATT and CDR2 SNEGSKA (reference sequence). The CDR3 runs 17 residues. The CDR3 nucleotides read TGCAGTGCTGAGAGGGCAGTCCCGTGGAATAGCAATCAGCCCCAGCATTTT. Its protein product is CSAERAVPWNSNQPQHF.

Here the CDR3 DNA reads TGTGCCAGCAGGTCACTAGTGGGCCCCGCTCCGCAGTATTTT. This translates into CASRSLVGPAPQYF. The chain has TRBV2 and TRBJ2-3; TRBD2 is a possible D gene (5 bases). Trimming left V 6 bases short and J 10 bases short, with 20 bases between. This CDR3 is 14 amino acids long. CDR1 is SNHLY, CDR2 FYNNEI, per germline.

There are many counts of this clonotype. The chain carries TRBV7-9 and TRBJ1-1; D uncertain. There are 14 residues in the CDR3. The germline gives CDR1 SEHNR, CDR2 FQNEAQ (reference sequence). With 2 bases removed from V and 2 bases from J, the gap between germline ends came to 9 bases. The CDR3 DNA reads as TGTGCCAGCAGCTTAAACGTGGATAACACTGAAGCTTTCTTT. This gives the protein CASSLNVDNTEAFF.

This clonotype has only a few counts. The CDR3 coding sequence is TGTGCCAGCAGCTTCGACATCAGTAGCAATCAGCCCCAGCATTTT. It encodes CASSFDISSNQPQHF. The chain joins TRBV5-8 to TRBJ1-5; unclear D gene. V dropped 2 bases and J dropped 0 bases, with 9 bases sitting between them. This CDR3 is built from 15 residues. Germline V lookup: CDR1 SGHTS, CDR2 YDEGEE. The whole variable domain, filled in from reference TRBV5-8 and TRBJ1-5, reads EAGVTQSPTHLIKTRGQQATLRCSPISGHTSVYWYQQALGLGLQFLLWYDEGEERNRGNFPPRFSGRQFPNYSSELNVNALELEDSALYLCASSFDISSNQPQHFGDGTRLSIL.

Only one count was recorded for this clonotype. This may come from a read error, since a much larger clone is one base off. The chain uses TRBV29-1 and TRBJ2-5; D gene ambiguous. From germline, CDR1 is SQVTM and CDR2 ANQGSEA. The CDR3 is 14 amino acids. Here the CDR3 DNA reads TGCAGCGTTTATAGGGCCCAACATCAAGAGACCCAGCACTTC. Its protein is CSVYRAQHQETQHF.